These T cell receptor beta chains were read from a single sample in a study of Ad26.COV2.S vaccination and SARS-CoV-2 variants. Method: immunoSEQ multiplex PCR; TCRdb's copy keeps in-frame clones and lacks some. The repertoire has 300,000 to 350,000 clones, 85% to 90% of them found once; the top ten carry about 5.4%. This specimen consisted of peripheral blood, obtained in a trial of Ad26.COV2.S vaccine versus placebo. These receptor sequences come from a person between 18 and 65 years old who received the Ad26.COV2.S COVID-19 vaccine or a placebo. The CDR3 runs from the conserved cysteine through the conserved F or W. The order of the fields is V gene, J gene, clone size, D gene, CDR3 DNA, CDR3 protein. A D gene is named only where the DNA matches it firmly. Where a row states a size, it is once, few, many or the class of an expanded clone; other rows omit it.

>TRBV5-1|TRBJ2-2|NA|TRBD1
TGCGCCAGCAGCTTGGCGTATGGGGCAGGGGGAACCGGGGAGCTGTTTTTT
CASSLAYGAGGTGELFF
>TRBV29-1|TRBJ1-1|NA|TRBD1
TGCAGCGTTGATCCGGGACAGATGAACACTGAAGCTTTCTTT
CSVDPGQMNTEAFF
>TRBV2|TRBJ2-5|NA|NA
TGTGCCAGCAGTGAAGCACAAGAGACCCAGTACTTC
CASSEAQETQYF
>TRBV5-8|TRBJ1-1|once|TRBD1
TGTGCCAGCAGCCCAGGGACAGGGACCACTGAAGCTTTCTTT
CASSPGTGTTEAFF
>TRBV30|TRBJ2-2|few|NA
TGTGCCTGGAGTGGGGGTTCTGGGTACACCGGGGAGCTGTTTTTT
CAWSGGSGYTGELFF
>TRBV7-9|TRBJ2-5|NA|TRBD2
TGTGCCAGCAGCTTAGGAGAAGCGGGAGTGGGAGAGACCCAGTACTTC
CASSLGEAGVGETQYF
>TRBV7-9|TRBJ1-2|NA|NA
TGTGCCAGCAGCTTGGCCGGGGGCGCCTATGGCTACACCTTC
CASSLAGGAYGYTF
>TRBV7-2|TRBJ2-3|NA|TRBD1
TGTGCCAGCAGCTTAGCGATGGACAGGGGCATAACAGATACGCAGTATTTT
CASSLAMDRGITDTQYF
>TRBV7-8|TRBJ1-5|NA|TRBD1
TGTGCCAGCGGGACAGACCTGAATCAGCCCCAGCATTTT
CASGTDLNQPQHF
>TRBV19|TRBJ2-7|NA|TRBD1
TGTGCCAGTAGTATGGGGACAGTCTACGAGCAGTACTTC
CASSMGTVYEQYF
>TRBV4-1|TRBJ1-3|NA|NA
TGCGCCAGCAGCCAATCTGTACACAACTCTGGAAACACCATATATTTT
CASSQSVHNSGNTIYF
>TRBV7-6|TRBJ2-1|NA|NA
TGTGCCAGCAGCTTAGTGCACACGCGGAATGAGCAGTTCTTC
CASSLVHTRNEQFF
>TRBV19|TRBJ1-2|NA|TRBD1
TGTGCCAGTAGCCCCGCCCGGGACAGGGGGGTAGGCTACACCTTC
CASSPARDRGVGYTF
>TRBV7-9|TRBJ2-2|NA|NA
TGTGCCAGCAGCTTTTCTTCACCGTCGGCGACAAAGGGAACCGGGGAGCTGTTTTTT
CASSFSSPSATKGTGELFF
>TRBV11-1|TRBJ2-2|NA|NA
TGTGCCAGCAGCCCTTCGCCCCAGAACACCGGGGAGCTGTTTTTT
CASSPSPQNTGELFF
>TRBV5-1|TRBJ1-2|NA|NA
TGCGCCAGCAGCTTGGACCCGGGAGGGAGCTATGGCTACACCTTC
CASSLDPGGSYGYTF
>TRBV9|TRBJ2-1|once|NA
TGTGCCAGCAGCGTCACAGAGAATGAGCAGTTCTTC
CASSVTENEQFF
>TRBV10-3|TRBJ2-1|NA|TRBD1
TGTGCCATCAGTGCAAACCAGGGGGCAACCTACAATGAGCAGTTCTTC
CAISANQGATYNEQFF
>TRBV30|TRBJ1-3|NA|TRBD1
TGTGCCTTTCGTACAGGGGCAGGCGGCGGAAACACCATATATTTT
CAFRTGAGGGNTIYF
>TRBV3-1/TRBV3-2|TRBJ2-1|NA|TRBD2
TGTGCCAGCAGCGGGGGACTAGCGGAATACAATGAGCAGTTCTTC
CASSGGLAEYNEQFF
>TRBV2|TRBJ1-5|NA|NA
TGTGCCAGTACAGCAACCTACAATCAGCCCCAGCATTTT
CASTATYNQPQHF
>TRBV7-3|TRBJ2-4|NA|NA
TGTGCCAGCAGCCTCCCGGGGCAGGGCAAAAACATTCAGTACTTC
CASSLPGQGKNIQYF
>TRBV28|TRBJ1-2|NA|NA
TGTGCCAGCTCGACAGGACTATATGGCTACACCTTC
CASSTGLYGYTF